The 8 T cell receptor beta chains below come from one sample, sequenced in a study of cytomegalovirus exposure and HLA in healthy donors. 60 Vbeta and 13 Jbeta primers were used in PCR. TCRdb's table, derived via immunoSEQ multiplex PCR, lists solely in-frame clones and lacks some. This table has roughly 100,000 clones, roughly 73% appearing once. Sequencing input: PBMCs. The origin of the receptors is a man aged 35-49 years in good health and CMV-seronegative.

This clone occurred once. The chain links TRBV7-3 to TRBJ2-1, with 9 bases that match TRBD2. The trim removed 5 bases at V and 6 bases at J, leaving 5 bases unmatched. The CDR3 contains 14 residues. The germline gives CDR1 SGHTA, CDR2 FQGTGA. CDR3 DNA sequence: TGTGCCAGCAGCGCGGGGGGGCCGCCCAATGAGCAGTTCTTC. Its protein product is CASSAGGPPNEQFF.

The rearrangement uses TRBV6-1 and TRBJ1-6; 8 positions agree with TRBD1. The V gene's germline CDR1 is MNHNS and CDR2 SASEGT. With 3 bases clipped from V and 1 base from J, the junction kept 5 bases outside the gene matches. The CDR3 has 17 amino acids. The CDR3 reads CASSDLRGQSYNSPLHF. CDR3 DNA sequence: TGTGCCAGCAGTGACCTCAGGGGGCAGTCCTATAATTCACCCCTCCACTTT.

The chain employs TRBV7-6 and TRBJ2-7; D not certain. The germline gives CDR1 SGHVS, CDR2 FNYEAQ. Trimming took 0 bases from V and 6 from J, leaving 12 bases between them. CDR3 size: 14 residues. The CDR3 region has the DNA TGTGCCAGCAGCTTAGCAGGCAGGCTATCCGAGCAGTACTTC. It is translated as CASSLAGRLSEQYF.

V is TRBV27 and J is TRBJ2-2; 9 nucleotides line up with TRBD2. V gave up 3 bases and J gave up 0 bases; unmatched junction bases: 5. The germline CDR1 and CDR2 sequences are MNHEY and SMNVEV (reference sequence). The CDR3 is 17 residues long. The CDR3 sequence: CASSLRSGGSNTGELFF. In nucleotides, the CDR3 is TGTGCCAGCAGTTTGAGAAGCGGGGGGTCGAACACCGGGGAGCTGTTTTTT.

The chain combines TRBV12-5 with TRBJ2-1; no clear D gene. Germline V gene data show CDR1 as LGHNT and CDR2 as FRNRAP. Trimming removed 4 bases at V and 0 bases at J, with 10 bases between. The CDR3 sequence is 15 residues long. The CDR3 DNA is TGTGCTAGTGGTTCCCCTTCCAGCTCCTACAATGAGCAGTTCTTC. Protein: CASGSPSSSYNEQFF.

On this clone itself: The same CDR3 can be traced to other DNA sequences in this sample. The V and J genes are TRBV27 and TRBJ2-4; 8 bases match TRBD2. The length of the CDR3 is 17 residues. V shed 0 bases and J 7 bases; nucleotides not matched to a gene: 11. Looked up from germline, CDR1 is MNHEY and CDR2 is SMNVEV (reference sequence). The CDR3 loop is CASSLSWGLGTRNIQYF. CDR3 coding DNA: TGTGCCAGCAGTTTATCTTGGGGGCTAGGGACTAGGAACATTCAGTACTTC.

This rearrangement joins TRBV2 to TRBJ1-1; D perhaps matches TRBD1 (6 bases). Germline V lookup: CDR1 SNHLY, CDR2 FYNNEI. The CDR3 spans 12 residues. V dropped 7 bases and J dropped 8 bases, with 14 bases sitting between them. The chain's CDR3 is CASIGQSIEAFF. The CDR3 DNA reads as TGTGCCAGCATAGGACAGTCGATCGAAGCTTTCTTT.

This clone has more than one count but fewer than ten. The J gene is TRBJ2-2, the V gene TRBV5-1; TRBD1 aligns across 9 bases. The V and J ends lost 3 bases and 5 bases, in that order; junction bases with no gene match: 5. The CDR3 has 15 amino acids. Germline lookup yields CDR1 SGHRS and CDR2 YFSETQ. CDR3 sequence (DNA): TGCGCCAGCAGCTCAAGACAGGGGGTAACCGGGGAGCTGTTTTTT. This codes for CASSSRQGVTGELFF.